This T cell receptor (beta chain) was observed in a study of graft-versus-host responses after intestinal transplantation. Concerning this clone itself: Its target is not known.

The CDR3 loop spans 13 amino acids. Germline-derived CDR1 and CDR2 are LNHDA and SQIVND (reference sequence). Profiled with immunoSEQ multiplex PCR; TCRdb holds only in-frame clones, not every one. The sample carries some 62,000 clones, 90% to 95% recorded once. The chain links TRBV19 to TRBJ1-1; possibly TRBD1 for D (5 bases). The TCR was taken from a human donor who was the organ donor for an intestinal transplant. The material was unstimulated CD8+ T cells sorted from spleen or lymph node cells, obtained before transplant. CDR3 nucleotides: TGTGGATCCTCCCCCACAGGAAGGACTGAAGCTTTCTTT. This codes for CGSSPTGRTEAFF.